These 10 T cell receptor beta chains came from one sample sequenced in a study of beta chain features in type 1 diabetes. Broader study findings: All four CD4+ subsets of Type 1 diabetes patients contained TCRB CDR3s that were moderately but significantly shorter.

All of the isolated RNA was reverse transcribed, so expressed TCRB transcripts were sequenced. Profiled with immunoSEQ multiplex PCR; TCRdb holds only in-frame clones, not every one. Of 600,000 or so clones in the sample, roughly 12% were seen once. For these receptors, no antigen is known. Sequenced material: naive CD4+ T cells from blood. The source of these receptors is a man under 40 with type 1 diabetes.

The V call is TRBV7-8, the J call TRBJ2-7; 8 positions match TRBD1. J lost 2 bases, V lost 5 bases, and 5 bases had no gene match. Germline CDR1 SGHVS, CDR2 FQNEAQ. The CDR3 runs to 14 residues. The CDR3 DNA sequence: TGTGCCAGCAGCGCTTACAGGGGGACCTACGAGCAGTACTTC. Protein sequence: CASSAYRGTYEQYF. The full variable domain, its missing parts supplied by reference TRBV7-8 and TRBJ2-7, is GAGVSQSPRYKVAKRGQDVALRCDPISGHVSLFWYQQALGQGPEFLTYFQNEAQLDKSGLPSDRFFAERPEGSVSTLKIQRTQQEDSAVYLCASSAYRGTYEQYFGPGTRLTVT.

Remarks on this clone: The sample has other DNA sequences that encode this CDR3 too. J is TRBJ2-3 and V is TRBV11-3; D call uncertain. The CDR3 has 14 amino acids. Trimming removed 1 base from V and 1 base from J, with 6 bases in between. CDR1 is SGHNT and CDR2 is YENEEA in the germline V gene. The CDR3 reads CASSLAGGTDTQYF. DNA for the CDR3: TGTGCCAGCAGCTTAGCTGGCGGCACAGATACGCAGTATTTT.

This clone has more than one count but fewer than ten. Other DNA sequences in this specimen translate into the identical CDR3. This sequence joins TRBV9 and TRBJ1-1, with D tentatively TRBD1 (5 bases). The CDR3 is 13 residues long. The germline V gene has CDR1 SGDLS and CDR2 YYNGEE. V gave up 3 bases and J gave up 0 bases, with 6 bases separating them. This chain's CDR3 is CASSEQVNTEAFF. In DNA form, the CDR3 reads TGTGCCAGCAGCGAACAGGTGAACACTGAAGCTTTCTTT.

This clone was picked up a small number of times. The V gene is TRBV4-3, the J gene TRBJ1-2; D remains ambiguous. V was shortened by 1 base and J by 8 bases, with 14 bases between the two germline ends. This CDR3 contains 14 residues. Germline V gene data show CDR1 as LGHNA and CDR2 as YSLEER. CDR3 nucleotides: TGCGCCAGCAGCCAAGGCGGGGAATACGGCGGCTACACCTTC. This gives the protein CASSQGGEYGGYTF.

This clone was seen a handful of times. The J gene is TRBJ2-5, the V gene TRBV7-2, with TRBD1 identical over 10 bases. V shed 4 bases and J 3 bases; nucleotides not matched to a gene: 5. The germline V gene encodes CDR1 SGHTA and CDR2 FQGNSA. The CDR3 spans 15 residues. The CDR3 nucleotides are TGTGCCAGCAGCTCCCCGGGACAGGGGAAAGAGACCCAGTACTTC. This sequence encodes CASSSPGQGKETQYF.

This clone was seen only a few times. CDR3 sequence: CASSLGQGDEAFF. The CDR3 region has the DNA TGCGCCAGCAGCCTCGGACAGGGTGATGAAGCTTTCTTT. The chain carries TRBV5-1 and TRBJ1-1; TRBD1 matches 8 bases. The trim removed 4 bases at V and 7 bases at J, leaving 6 bases unmatched. CDR1 is SGHRS and CDR2 is YFSETQ in the germline V gene. CDR3 length equals 13 residues.

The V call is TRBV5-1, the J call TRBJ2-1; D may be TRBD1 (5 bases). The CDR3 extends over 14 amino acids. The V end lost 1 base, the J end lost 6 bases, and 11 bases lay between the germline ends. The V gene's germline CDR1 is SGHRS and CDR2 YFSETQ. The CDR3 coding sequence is TGCGCCAGCAGCTTGCGGCAGGGCGGCAATGAGCAGTTCTTC. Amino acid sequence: CASSLRQGGNEQFF.

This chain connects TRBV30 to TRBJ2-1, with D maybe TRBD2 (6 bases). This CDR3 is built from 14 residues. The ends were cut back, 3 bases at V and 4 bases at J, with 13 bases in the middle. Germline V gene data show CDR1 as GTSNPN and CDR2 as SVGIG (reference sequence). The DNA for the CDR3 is TGTGCCTGGAGGGGCTCTAGCGTTTACAATGAGCAGTTCTTC. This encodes CAWRGSSVYNEQFF. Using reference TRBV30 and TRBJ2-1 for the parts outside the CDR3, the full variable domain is SQTIHQWPATLVQPVGSPLSLECTVEGTSNPNLYWYRQAAGRGLQLLFYSVGIGQISSEVPQNLSASRPQDRQFILSSKKLLLSDSGFYLCAWRGSSVYNEQFFGPGTRLTVL.

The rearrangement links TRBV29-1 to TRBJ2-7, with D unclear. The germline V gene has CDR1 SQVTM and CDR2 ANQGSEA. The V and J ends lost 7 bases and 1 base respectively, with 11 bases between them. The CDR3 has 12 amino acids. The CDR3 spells CSGATSSYEQYF. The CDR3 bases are TGCAGCGGGGCGACAAGTTCCTACGAGCAGTACTTC.

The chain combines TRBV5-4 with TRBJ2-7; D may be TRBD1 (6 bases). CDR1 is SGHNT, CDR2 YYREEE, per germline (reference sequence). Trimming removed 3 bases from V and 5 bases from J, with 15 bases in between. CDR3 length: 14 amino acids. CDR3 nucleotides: TGTGCCAGCAGCTGGGGACACCGTGTGAACGAGCAGTACTTC. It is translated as CASSWGHRVNEQYF.